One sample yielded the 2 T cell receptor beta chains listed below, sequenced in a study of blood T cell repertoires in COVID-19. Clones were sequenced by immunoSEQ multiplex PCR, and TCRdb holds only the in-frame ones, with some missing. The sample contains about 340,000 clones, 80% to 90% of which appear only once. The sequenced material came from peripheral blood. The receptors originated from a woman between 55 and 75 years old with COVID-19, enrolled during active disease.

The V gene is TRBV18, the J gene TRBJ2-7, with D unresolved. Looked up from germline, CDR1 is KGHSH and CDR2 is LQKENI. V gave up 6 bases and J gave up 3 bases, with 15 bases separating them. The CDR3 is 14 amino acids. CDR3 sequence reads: CASSPRAPSYEQYF. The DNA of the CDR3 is TGTGCCAGCTCCCCCCGTGCCCCTAGCTACGAGCAGTACTTC.

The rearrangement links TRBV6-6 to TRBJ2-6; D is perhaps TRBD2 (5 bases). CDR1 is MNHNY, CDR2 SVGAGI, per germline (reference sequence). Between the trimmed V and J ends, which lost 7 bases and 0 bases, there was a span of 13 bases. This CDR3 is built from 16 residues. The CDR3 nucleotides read TGTGCCAGCAACCGAAAAACTAGCTCTGGGGCCAACGTCCTGACTTTC. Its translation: CASNRKTSSGANVLTF.